This entry features one T cell receptor (beta chain) sequence. The data stem from a study of T cell repertoires in cytomegalovirus infection. One entry per CDR3 protein, called by TCRdb with MiXCR from the reads. The table lists 200,000 or so distinct CDR3 sequences, 28% of them singletons. Sequencing was carried out using PBMCs. This sequence originates from a human donor in good health (CMV status not recorded). Some clones in this sample may be carry-over from other donors' samples.

The CDR3 bases are TGTGCCTCCCAGAGGGGGGGTTCCTACGAGCAGTACTTC. Protein: CASQRGGSYEQYF. The chain uses TRBV25-1 and TRBJ2-7, with a possible D match to TRBD2 (7 bases). Germline assignment: CDR1 MGHDK and CDR2 SYGVNS. The CDR3 length is 13 residues. Trimming left V 11 bases short and J 1 base short, with 15 bases between.